A selection of T cell receptor beta chains follows, all from one sample in a study of CD8+ T cells in alopecia areata. Measured with immunoSEQ multiplex PCR; TCRdb has only the in-frame clones, and not every one. The profile shows 110,000 to 150,000 clones, nearly 55% of them singletons. The input for sequencing was CD8+ T cells sorted from blood, taken at week 4, from a patient treated with tofacitinib. These TCRs come from a human donor with alopecia areata. CDR3s include the opening cysteine and the closing phenylalanine or tryptophan. The D gene is left open where the match is weak. Size values are once, few and many counts, or a class for expanded clones, and some rows have none.

TRBV14	17	NA	TRBJ1-6	NA	CASSQALPGRKSSPLHF	TGTGCCAGCAGCCAAGCCCTACCGGGTAGAAAGAGTTCACCCCTCCACTTT
TRBV27	17	NA	TRBJ2-2	TRBD1	CASSTPGQDKGAGELFF	TGTGCCAGCAGTACGCCGGGACAGGATAAAGGAGCCGGGGAGCTGTTTTTT
TRBV4-2	13	NA	TRBJ1-1	NA	CASSQGAGTEAFF	TGTGCCAGCAGCCAAGGCGCGGGTACTGAAGCTTTCTTT
TRBV5-4	13	NA	TRBJ1-1	NA	CASSSPPGTEAFF	TGTGCCAGCAGCTCGCCGCCGGGGACTGAAGCTTTCTTT
TRBV7-9	13	NA	TRBJ2-3	NA	CASSLTDTDTQYF	TGTGCCAGCAGCTTAACAGACACAGATACGCAGTATTTT
TRBV29-1	13	NA	TRBJ1-2	NA	CSVEDGVNYGYTF	TGCAGCGTTGAAGATGGAGTGAATTATGGCTACACCTTC
TRBV7-3	16	NA	TRBJ2-3	NA	CASSLDPGGELDTQYF	TGTGCCAGCAGCTTAGACCCGGGGGGCGAATTGGATACGCAGTATTTT
TRBV19	12	few	TRBJ1-2	NA	CASGVTWESYTF	TGTGCCAGTGGGGTGACGTGGGAGAGCTACACCTTC
TRBV4-3	16	NA	TRBJ2-3	NA	CASSSHSGTSTDTQYF	TGCGCCAGCAGCTCTCATAGCGGAACAAGCACAGATACGCAGTATTTT
TRBV30	14	once	TRBJ2-7	TRBD1	CAWSSGTGGIEQYF	TGTGCCTGGAGTAGCGGGACAGGGGGCATCGAGCAGTACTTC
TRBV13	14	NA	TRBJ1-5	NA	CASSKGGWNQPQHF	TGTGCCAGCAGCAAGGGGGGTTGGAATCAGCCCCAGCATTTT
TRBV29-1	14	few	TRBJ1-2	NA	CSVEGGADHYGYTF	TGCAGCGTTGAAGGGGGGGCGGACCACTATGGCTACACCTTC
TRBV12-5	14	NA	TRBJ2-5	TRBD2	CASGLGLAVETQYF	TGTGCTAGTGGACTCGGACTAGCCGTAGAGACCCAGTACTTC
TRBV29-1	12	few	TRBJ2-7	TRBD1	CSVEDRTYEQYF	TGCAGCGTTGAGGACAGGACCTACGAGCAGTACTTC
TRBV11-2	15	NA	TRBJ2-1	TRBD2	CASSPRRGAGNEQFF	TGTGCCAGCAGCCCAAGGCGCGGAGCGGGGAATGAGCAGTTCTTC
TRBV5-6	14	NA	TRBJ2-1	TRBD1	CASSLQGQGGEQFF	TGTGCCAGCAGCTTACAGGGACAGGGGGGTGAGCAGTTCTTC
TRBV12-5	12	NA	TRBJ2-1	NA	CASGLSRDEQFF	TGTGCTAGTGGTTTGTCCAGAGATGAGCAGTTCTTC
TRBV5-1	14	few	TRBJ2-5	NA	CASSLRGSQETQYF	TGCGCCAGCAGCTTGAGAGGCAGCCAAGAGACCCAGTACTTC
TRBV7-2	16	NA	TRBJ1-2	NA	CASSFSHARGGYGYTF	TGTGCCAGCAGCTTCTCACACGCCCGGGGGGGATATGGCTACACCTTC
TRBV6-4	14	NA	TRBJ2-3	TRBD2	CASSGGGGADTQYF	TGTGCCAGCAGTGGCGGGGGGGGAGCAGATACGCAGTATTTT
TRBV10-3	15	NA	TRBJ2-7	TRBD2	CAISDPSGGSFEQYF	TGTGCCATCAGTGACCCTAGCGGGGGGTCCTTCGAGCAGTACTTC
TRBV5-1	13	NA	TRBJ2-7	NA	CASSYDRSYEQYF	TGCGCCAGCAGTTATGACAGGTCCTACGAGCAGTACTTC
TRBV27	12	once	TRBJ2-7	NA	CASSPPGPVAYF	TGTGCCAGCAGCCCCCCCGGACCCGTCGCGTACTTC
TRBV27	14	NA	TRBJ1-1	TRBD1	CASSLTGQNTEAFF	TGTGCCAGCAGTCTGACAGGGCAGAACACTGAAGCTTTCTTT
TRBV10-3	16	few	TRBJ1-2	TRBD1	CAISEPGTGGKGGYTF	TGTGCCATCAGTGAGCCCGGGACAGGGGGCAAGGGTGGCTACACCTTC
TRBV5-4	13	once	TRBJ2-5	NA	CASSLWGGETQYF	TGTGCCAGCAGCTTGTGGGGTGGAGAGACCCAGTACTTC
TRBV4-1	14	few	TRBJ1-1	NA	CASSQEEGDTEAFF	TGCGCCAGCAGCCAAGAAGAGGGGGACACTGAAGCTTTCTTT
TRBV4-1	13	NA	TRBJ2-7	NA	CASSQDWGYEQYF	TGCGCCAGCAGCCAAGACTGGGGCTACGAGCAGTACTTC
TRBV27	15	once	TRBJ1-1	TRBD1	CASSSGTGGATEAFF	TGTGCCAGCAGTTCCGGGACAGGAGGGGCCACTGAAGCTTTCTTT
TRBV6-5	13	NA	TRBJ2-3	NA	CASRPARRNTQYF	TGTGCCAGCAGACCGGCCCGTAGGAATACGCAGTATTTT
TRBV2	12	NA	TRBJ1-1	NA	CASAKGPPEAFF	TGTGCCAGCGCCAAAGGCCCTCCTGAAGCTTTCTTT
TRBV15	15	NA	TRBJ2-7	NA	CATSREVGSSYEQYF	TGTGCCACCAGCAGAGAAGTAGGGAGTAGCTACGAGCAGTACTTC
TRBV13	17	NA	TRBJ2-3	TRBD2	CASSSAGSGGSTDTQYF	TGTGCCAGCAGCTCCGCCGGCAGCGGGGGTAGCACAGATACGCAGTATTTT
TRBV27	14	NA	TRBJ1-5	TRBD1	CASSLTGGNQPQHF	TGTGCCAGCAGTCTGACAGGGGGTAATCAGCCCCAGCATTTT
TRBV7-8	16	few	TRBJ2-7	TRBD1	CASSQMGQGVLEEQYF	TGTGCCAGCAGCCAGATGGGACAGGGGGTTCTCGAGGAGCAGTACTTC
TRBV25-1	14	NA	TRBJ2-5	NA	CASSEYFQGETQYF	TGTGCCAGCAGTGAATATTTCCAGGGTGAGACCCAGTACTTC
TRBV6-5	13	NA	TRBJ2-2	NA	CASSLSWIGELFF	TGTGCCAGCAGCCTTAGTTGGATCGGGGAGCTGTTTTTT
TRBV4-3	19	few	TRBJ2-3	TRBD2	CASSQEQAGGRRGTDTQYF	TGCGCCAGCAGCCAAGAACAAGCGGGGGGGCGTAGGGGCACAGATACGCAGTATTTT
TRBV12-5	11	NA	TRBJ1-1	NA	CASAQGRGAFF	TGTGCTAGTGCCCAGGGTAGGGGAGCTTTCTTT
TRBV6-4	15	few	TRBJ2-3	NA	CASSDSETPTDTQYF	TGTGCCAGCAGTGACTCAGAAACCCCCACAGATACGCAGTATTTT
TRBV4-3	16	NA	TRBJ1-2	TRBD1	CASSQGRDRALRGYTF	TGCGCCAGCAGCCAAGGGAGGGACAGGGCCCTTCGGGGCTACACCTTC